The 19 T cell receptor beta chains below come from one sample, sequenced in a study of shared clonotypes between healthy human individuals. Some clones are missing from TCRdb's copy, which holds only in-frame ones; the method was immunoSEQ multiplex PCR. The table includes around 2,000,000 clones, 85% to 95% detected once. Selected positively for CCR7 and CD45RO-negative, naive CD8 cells excluded terminally differentiated effector memory CD45RA+ cells. The source material was naive CD8+ T cells sorted from blood. Receptors were obtained from a man aged 18-30 years in good health.

In the case of this clone: The same CDR3 also results from other DNA sequences found in this sample. The chain employs TRBV7-2 and TRBJ1-1; D gene unclear. Looked up from germline, CDR1 is SGHTA and CDR2 is FQGNSA. Trimming stripped 1 base from V and 4 bases from J, with 7 bases between. The CDR3 covers 13 residues. The CDR3 protein is CASSLGVGTEAFF. CDR3 sequence (DNA): TGTGCCAGCAGCTTAGGTGTAGGCACTGAAGCTTTCTTT. Full variable domain (remainder filled in from reference TRBV7-2 and TRBJ1-1): GAGVSQSPSNKVTEKGKDVELRCDPISGHTALYWYRQSLGQGLEFLIYFQGNSAPDKSGLPSDRFSAERTGGSVSTLTIQRTQQEDSAVYLCASSLGVGTEAFFGQGTRLTVV.

The CDR3 region is CASSSGQEEWETQYF. The CDR3 DNA reads as TGTGCCAGCAGCTCGGGACAGGAAGAGTGGGAGACCCAGTACTTC. The genes are TRBV2 and TRBJ2-5; 8 nucleotides match TRBD1. Germline V gives CDR1 SNHLY, CDR2 FYNNEI. This CDR3 is built from 15 residues. Germline trimming cut 6 bases from V and 5 bases from J; bases unmatched to any gene: 11.

CDR3 coding DNA: TGTGCCAGCAGCCCTCAGAACAGCCCCTATGGCTACACCTTC. Its protein is CASSPQNSPYGYTF. V and J are TRBV9 and TRBJ1-2; no clear D. This CDR3 has 14 residues. The germline V and J ends were trimmed by 4 bases and 4 bases, with 14 bases remaining between them. Germline assignment: CDR1 SGDLS and CDR2 YYNGEE.

The genes are TRBV6-6 and TRBJ1-2, with D perhaps TRBD1 (5 bases). From germline, CDR1 is MNHNY and CDR2 SVGAGI (reference sequence). The CDR3 sequence is 14 residues long. V lost 5 bases to trimming and J lost 4 bases, with 14 bases between them. CDR3 region: CASSPDWDAYGYTF. DNA of the CDR3: TGTGCCAGCAGTCCCGATTGGGACGCCTATGGCTACACCTTC.

Note on this clone: The sample holds other DNA sequences that translate to the same CDR3. V usage is TRBV5-1 and J usage is TRBJ2-7; D is uncertain. Germline-derived CDR1 and CDR2 are SGHRS and YFSETQ. The CDR3 runs to 13 residues. The V and J ends lost 3 bases and 2 bases respectively, with 9 bases between them. CDR3 amino acids: CASSYSEPYEQYF. The CDR3 region has the DNA TGCGCCAGCAGCTATTCCGAACCCTACGAGCAGTACTTC.

On this clone: Additional DNA sequences in this sample encode the identical CDR3. The gene calls are TRBV10-2 and TRBJ2-3; D tentatively reads TRBD1 or TRBD2 (6 bases each). The CDR3 has 13 residues. V was shortened by 5 bases and J by 4 bases, with 10 bases between the two germline ends. Germline V lookup: CDR1 WSHSY, CDR2 SAAADI. The DNA for the CDR3 is TGCGCCAGCAGTCGGGGGCTGGCAGATACGCAGTATTTT. Its protein is CASSRGLADTQYF.

The gene calls are TRBV2 and TRBJ2-7; D remains unclear. This CDR3 comprises 13 residues. The germline CDR1 and CDR2 sequences are SNHLY and FYNNEI. V dropped 7 bases and J dropped 1 base, with 11 bases sitting between them. CDR3 bases: TGTGCCAGCACCGCAGGTCCTTCCTACGAGCAGTACTTC. This gives the protein CASTAGPSYEQYF.

The rearrangement joins TRBV6-6 to TRBJ1-1, with 7 bases fitting TRBD1. The germline CDR1 and CDR2 sequences are MNHNY and SVGAGI (reference sequence). The ends lost 3 bases at V and 5 bases at J; junction bases unmatched: 12. The CDR3 spans 16 residues. DNA for the CDR3: TGTGCCAGCAGTTATGGAGGGGGCGCGGACAGGACTGAAGCTTTCTTT. As protein: CASSYGGGADRTEAFF.

On this clone itself: Other DNA sequences from this sample encode an identical CDR3 as well. The genes are TRBV29-1 and TRBJ2-5; 8 bases are shared with TRBD1. Looked up from germline, CDR1 is SQVTM and CDR2 is ANQGSEA. V trimming: 4 bases; J trimming: 5 bases; junction bases outside the gene matches: 0. The CDR3 length is 11 residues. In nucleotides, the CDR3 is TGCAGCGTTGGACAGGGGGAGACCCAGTACTTC. As protein: CSVGQGETQYF.

The chain is built from TRBV30 and TRBJ2-3; D remains ambiguous. The CDR3 is 14 residues long. Trimming stripped 3 bases from V and 4 bases from J, with 14 bases between. Germline values: CDR1 GTSNPN, CDR2 SVGIG (reference sequence). As DNA, the CDR3 is TGTGCCTGGAGCGACGTGGATTGGGCAGATACGCAGTATTTT. This encodes CAWSDVDWADTQYF.

The chain joins TRBV11-3 to TRBJ2-5, with 9 bases fitting TRBD2. The V gene end was trimmed by 1 base and the J gene end by 2 bases; junction bases not matched to a gene: 5. The length of the CDR3 is 16 residues. CDR1 and CDR2 (germline): SGHNT, YENEEA. CDR3 nucleotides: TGTGCCAGCAGCTTAGGACTAGCGGTCCGACAAGAGACCCAGTACTTC. This codes for CASSLGLAVRQETQYF.

The chain employs TRBV5-3 and TRBJ1-2; 10 bases agree with TRBD1. TRBV5-3 is assigned to the ORF class and has an uncertain function. Losses at the gene ends were 3 bases for V and 4 bases for J; bases not matched to a gene: 6. The CDR3 has 15 amino acids. Here the CDR3 DNA reads TGTGCCAGAAGCTACGGACAGGGGGATAGCTATGGCTACACCTTC. Residues: CARSYGQGDSYGYTF.

In this sample, this clone turned up once. CDR3 amino acids: CASSEPGQINEQFF. CDR3 sequence (DNA): TGTGCCAGCAGTGAACCGGGACAGATCAATGAGCAGTTCTTC. V and J are TRBV6-1 and TRBJ2-1; 7 bases match TRBD1. The V segment lost 2 bases and the J segment 6 bases; nucleotides outside the gene matches: 4. The CDR3 runs 14 residues. Germline loops: CDR1 MNHNS, CDR2 SASEGT.

The J gene is TRBJ2-3, the V gene TRBV27; possibly TRBD2 for D (7 bases). This CDR3 region has 17 residues. With 6 bases removed from V and 3 bases from J, the gap between germline ends came to 22 bases. The germline CDR1 and CDR2 sequences are MNHEY and SMNVEV (reference sequence). CDR3 sequence (DNA): TGTGCCAGCAGCCCCCCCTCTGGGGGGGCCGGGACAGATACGCAGTATTTT. The encoded protein is CASSPPSGGAGTDTQYF.

The chain combines TRBV7-3 with TRBJ1-1; D remains unclear. This CDR3 is 14 amino acids long. The germline gives CDR1 SGHTA, CDR2 FQGTGA. V gave up 2 bases and J gave up 3 bases, with 10 bases separating them. The CDR3 protein is CASSLFGGDTEAFF. The CDR3 DNA follows: TGTGCCAGCAGCTTATTTGGAGGTGACACTGAAGCTTTCTTT. The full variable domain, with the rest looked up from reference TRBV7-3 and TRBJ1-1, is GAGVSQTPSNKVTEKGKYVELRCDPISGHTALYWYRQSLGQGPEFLIYFQGTGAADDSGLPNDRFFAVRPEGSVSTLKIQRTERGDSAVYLCASSLFGGDTEAFFGQGTRLTVV.

This clone was detected only a few times. V and J are TRBV6-6 and TRBJ2-5; TRBD2 matches at 8 bases. There are 15 residues in the CDR3. Germline V gene sequence: CDR1 MNHNY, CDR2 SVGAGI (reference sequence). The ends lost 0 bases at V and 4 bases at J; junction bases unmatched: 4. The CDR3 sequence is CASSYSRGGRETQYF. CDR3 nucleotides: TGTGCCAGCAGTTACTCCCGGGGGGGACGAGAGACCCAGTACTTC.

In its sample, this clone was seen once. The genes are TRBV9 and TRBJ2-7, with TRBD2 as a possible D gene (7 bases). Germline-derived CDR1 and CDR2 are SGDLS and YYNGEE. The CDR3 sequence is 15 residues long. V lost 0 bases to trimming and J lost 3 bases, with 13 bases between them. The CDR3 nucleotides read TGTGCCAGCAGCGTAGACGAGGGGGGGCTCTACGAGCAGTACTTC. The encoded protein is CASSVDEGGLYEQYF.

This chain links TRBV19 with TRBJ2-7; 9 nucleotides agree with TRBD2. The CDR3 has 14 residues. Germline values: CDR1 LNHDA, CDR2 SQIVND (reference sequence). J lost 7 bases, V lost 3 bases, and 7 bases had no gene match. As DNA, the CDR3 is TGTGCCAGTAGTATCAATAGCGGGAGCTTTGAGCAGTACTTC. This codes for CASSINSGSFEQYF.

This chain uses TRBV11-2 with TRBJ2-3, with TRBD1 matching 9 bases. V trimming: 4 bases; J trimming: 3 bases; junction bases outside the gene matches: 5. This CDR3 has 15 amino acids. Germline assignment: CDR1 SGHAT and CDR2 FQNNGV. The DNA of the CDR3 is TGTGCCAGCAGCTCCTGGACAGGGGAGACAGATACGCAGTATTTT. Its translation is CASSSWTGETDTQYF.